The T cell receptor beta chain described here comes from a study of cytomegalovirus exposure and HLA in healthy donors. Study-level results: Three chains linked to CMV were shown in vitro to be specific for CMV antigens. Beyond CMV serostatus, there was no information to go on about immune exposure. Presence/absence analyses rested on an assumption that sequencing depth was roughly uniform across donors.

Trimming took 5 bases from V and 8 from J; bases not matched to a gene: 4. The CDR3 contains 12 residues. Germline CDR1 reads MNHNY; CDR2 reads SVGAGI (reference sequence). On this clone itself: Its antigen is not identified.

This PCR relied on a set of 60 Vbeta primers and 13 Jbeta primers. The assay was immunoSEQ multiplex PCR, and TCRdb's table has in-frame clones only and misses some. The sample lists 150,000 to 200,000 clones; about 85% were seen once. The chain combines TRBV6-6 with TRBJ1-2, with 8 bases that match TRBD1. Sequenced sample: PBMCs. The receptor comes from a man in his late teens or twenties in good health and CMV-seropositive. CDR3 protein: CASSKTGAGYTF. The CDR3 bases are TGTGCCAGCAGTAAGACAGGGGCAGGCTACACCTTC.